This TCR beta chain originates from a study of patients and donors after allogeneic stem cell transplantation. TCRdb reanalysed the RT-PCR reads using MiXCR and keeps one entry per CDR3 protein. Of about a million distinct CDR3 sequences in the sample, 18% are singletons; the top ten hold roughly 6%. Sequences were obtained from blood, either unsorted or a sorted T cell fraction (not recorded which). The sequence came from a human donor who was either an allogeneic HSCT recipient or a stem cell or donor lymphocyte infusion donor (not recorded which). It is not recorded whose cells these are; they may come from a transplant donor.

CDR3 bases: TGTGCCAGCAGCTTGGGAGGACGGAATAATTCACCCCTCCACTTT. Its translation: CASSLGGRNNSPLHF. The chain couples TRBV5-6 to TRBJ1-6; D gene unclear. The germline V gene encodes CDR1 SGHDT and CDR2 YYEEEE. Trimming cost V 0 bases and J 5 bases, with 9 bases left between them. This CDR3 spans 15 amino acids.